This TCR beta chain comes out of a study of Ad26.COV2.S vaccination and SARS-CoV-2 variants (dated by TCRdb to the early 2020s). Looking at the study overall: Vaccine-arm donors were drawn from COV1001, a multicentre, randomized, double-blind, placebo-controlled phase I-IIa trial of Ad26.COV2.S in healthy adults. Dosing of Ad26.COV2.S was intramuscular, at either 5x10^10 or 1x10^11 viral particles, delivered as one shot or as two shots spaced 56 days apart. A total of 32 samples were included in the TCR-sequenced set, comprising approximately 20 Ad26.COV2.S vaccine recipients, 5 placebo recipients and 8 SARS-CoV-2 convalescent individuals. Trial participants were randomized into five groups of five: low-dose or high-dose Ad26.COV2.S given once or twice, or placebo on both occasions. TCRbeta repertoire sequencing was used to assess the specificity and breadth of SARS-CoV-2-reactive T cell receptors after Ad26.COV2.S vaccination. Throughout the experiments and outcome assessment, investigators stayed blinded to trial group allocation. General study outcomes and caveats: Non-spike TCR breadth was comparable between vaccine and placebo recipients, consistent with the vaccine containing only spike. After vaccination, substantial breadth of spike-specific CD8+ and CD4+ T cell responses was reported. The study was not powered to compare responses between vaccine doses or regimens. According to the authors, total T cell responses may have been underestimated by the TCR breadth and depth analyses. Higher spike-specific TCR breadth was observed in Ad26.COV2.S recipients than in placebo recipients (P = 0.0014).

With regard to this clone: Its antigen is not yet known. Base-call qualities are not available, and no considerably larger clone is one nucleotide away.

The immunoSEQ Assay was the method used to sequence TCRbeta CDR3 regions. After extraction, genomic DNA underwent amplification by bias-controlled multiplex PCR, followed by high-throughput sequencing. Concerning the study's data processing: To quantify the absolute abundance of every unique TCRbeta CDR3 region, sequences were collapsed and filtered. T cell fraction was estimated by normalizing TCRbeta template counts to usable DNA, which was measured by amplifying reference genes present in all nucleated cells. Repertoire TCRs were annotated as SARS-CoV-2-specific by exact matching of V gene, CDR3 amino acid sequence and J gene to a known reactive TCR set. MIRA supplied the reference SARS-CoV-2 TCR set, which was filtered for enrichment in COVID-19-positive ImmuneCODE repertoires so that public or cross-reactive TCRs were removed. Drawing on the MIRA antigens, annotated TCRs were analysed further at the level of specific ORF or position within ORF. Breadth was defined as annotated unique rearrangements over total unique productive rearrangements; depth was the summed frequency of those rearrangements. Two-sided Wilcoxon rank-sum tests were applied when comparing TCR breadth between groups. TCRdb mirrors the immuneACCESS table, restricted to in-frame sequences. Some clones are absent from its copies; in checked studies, under half trace to an unresolved V gene, and the reason for the others is unknown. That table furnishes V, J and clone size, whereas the DNA furnished D and trimming. Here the sample has about 440,000 clones; roughly 88% occur a single time. The ten largest clones capture less than 5.5% of the sample.

The treatment or condition label corresponds to: around 19 received Ad26.COV2.S at low or high dose, single or two shots; five or six received placebo; per-sample allocation not given. For vaccine and placebo recipients, the sequenced repertoires came from samples collected on day 63 after the first injection. Between 29 July and 7 August 2020, Cohort 1b enrolled about 27 adults aged 18-55 years at one site in Boston, USA. Ad26.COV2.S was a replication-incompetent adenovirus type 26 vector that expressed a prefusion-stabilized SARS-CoV-2 spike protein derived from the original Wuhan strain. The source of this sequence is a person aged 18-60 years who received the Ad26.COV2.S COVID-19 vaccine or a placebo. Sequenced here: peripheral blood, sampled in a trial of Ad26.COV2.S vaccine versus placebo.

The CDR3: CASSPGTGAYEQYF. The bases are TGTGCCAGCAGCCCCGGGACAGGGGCCTACGAGCAGTACTTC. The V gene is TRBV7-3 and the J gene is TRBJ2-7; TRBD1 lines up with 10 middle nucleotides. Compared with germline, V lacks 5 bases and J lacks 2 bases; bases without a gene match: 3. The CDR3 contains 14 residues, cysteine and phenylalanine counted. Only the CDR3 DNA stays, 42 bases, in frame from base 1. CDR1 and CDR2 (SGHTA, FQGTGA) derive from the germline V gene.